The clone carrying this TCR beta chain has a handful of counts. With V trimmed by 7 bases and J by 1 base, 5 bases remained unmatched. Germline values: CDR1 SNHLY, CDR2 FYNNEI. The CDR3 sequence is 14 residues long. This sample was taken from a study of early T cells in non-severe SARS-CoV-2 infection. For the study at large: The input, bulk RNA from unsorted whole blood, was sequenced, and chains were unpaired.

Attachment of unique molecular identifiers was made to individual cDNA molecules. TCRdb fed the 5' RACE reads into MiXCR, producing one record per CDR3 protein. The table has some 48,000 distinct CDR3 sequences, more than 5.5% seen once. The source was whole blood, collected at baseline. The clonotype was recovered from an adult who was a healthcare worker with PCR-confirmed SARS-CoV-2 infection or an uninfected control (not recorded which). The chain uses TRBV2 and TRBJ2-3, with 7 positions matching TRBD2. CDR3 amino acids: CASKRDPGTDTQYF. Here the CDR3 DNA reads TGTGCCAGCAAGCGGGACCCTGGCACAGATACGCAGTATTTT.